The entry below describes one T cell receptor (beta chain). The antigen remains unidentified. This sample stems from a study of cytomegalovirus exposure and HLA in healthy donors. Points from the study as a whole: What a later analysis showed was that several of the most significant clusters appeared linked to common viral pathogens.

V shed 7 bases, J shed 5 bases, and the junction held 12 bases outside the gene matches. Germline V gene lookup returns CDR1 SEHNR and CDR2 FQNEAQ (reference sequence). The CDR3 runs 15 residues. The PCR was carried out with 60 Vbeta primers and 13 Jbeta primers. The data were produced by immunoSEQ multiplex PCR, yet TCRdb's version contains in-frame clones alone and is incomplete. The sample yields approximately 200,000 clones, 79% seen once. The source of this sequence is a girl aged 5-17 years in good health and CMV-seropositive. Sequenced input: PBMCs. The rearrangement links TRBV7-9 to TRBJ2-7; 9 bases map to TRBD1. CDR3 nucleotides: TGTGCCAGCACCTCCGGGACAGGGACTCGCCACGAGCAGTACTTC. Protein sequence: CASTSGTGTRHEQYF.